Presented here are 28 T cell receptor beta chains from one specimen sequenced in a study of molecular identifiers for immune sequencing clone quantification. One entry per CDR3 protein results from TCRdb running MiXCR on the PCR reads. In the table there are about 640,000 distinct CDR3 sequences, 20% of which are singletons. Sample: naive CD8+ T cells from blood, with Jurkat cell RNA spiked in. Subset in this sample: FACS-sorted CD8+CD4-CCR7+CD45RA+ naive T cells. The receptors shown here come from a human donor in good health. Some libraries in this study had Jurkat cell RNA spiked in.

A note on this clonotype: A single base separates this from a much larger clone, so it may be a read error. The chain couples TRBV12-3 or TRBV12-4 to TRBJ1-3; TRBD1 agrees at 7 bases. CDR3 size: 14 residues. The CDR3 sequence is CAGRGAGTGNTIYF. DNA of the CDR3: TGTGCCGGCAGGGGGGCAGGGACTGGAAACACCATATATTTT.

V and J are TRBV2 and TRBJ2-7; no definite D call. The germline V gene encodes CDR1 SNHLY and CDR2 FYNNEI. Trimming pared 1 base from V and 3 bases from J, leaving 16 bases between. There are 16 residues in the CDR3. DNA for the CDR3: TGTGCCAGCAGTGAAGTCCAACAAGGGTTAATCTACGAGCAGTACTTC. Protein: CASSEVQQGLIYEQYF.

This clonotype was seen a handful of times. The rearrangement uses TRBV12-3 or TRBV12-4 and TRBJ2-1; tentatively, D is TRBD1 or TRBD2 (5 bases each). V dropped 7 bases and J dropped 5 bases, with 21 bases sitting between them. The CDR3 loop spans 16 amino acids. In DNA, the CDR3 is TGTGCCAGCACCTCCAAGGGCCGGGACGGGAACAATGAGCAGTTCTTC. Residues: CASTSKGRDGNNEQFF.

This clonotype was observed at least ten times. J is TRBJ2-5 and V is TRBV4-3, with D perhaps TRBD1 (5 bases). The CDR3 totals 16 residues. Trimming removed 0 bases from V and 4 bases from J, with 15 bases in between. The germline V gene encodes CDR1 LGHNA and CDR2 YSLEER. CDR3 DNA: TGCGCCAGCAGCCAAGATTGGGGCCCCGCACTAGAGACCCAGTACTTC. Translating it yields CASSQDWGPALETQYF.

The genes are TRBV6-5 and TRBJ1-1, with a weak D call TRBD1 (5 bases). Germline V gives CDR1 MNHEY, CDR2 SVGAGI. V lost 8 bases and J 2 bases, leaving 9 bases between the germline ends. The CDR3 totals 12 residues. The CDR3 coding sequence is TGTGCCAGCCGACAGTGTAACACTGAAGCTTTCTTT. It translates to CASRQCNTEAFF.

This clonotype was picked up many times. The J gene is TRBJ2-3, the V gene TRBV6-5; 10 positions agree with TRBD1. The CDR3 has 15 amino acids. V trimming: 11 bases; J trimming: 2 bases; junction bases outside the gene matches: 10. Germline loops: CDR1 MNHEY, CDR2 SVGAGI. CDR3 sequence reads: CAASGTGASTDTQYF. The CDR3 region has the DNA TGTGCCGCATCCGGGACAGGGGCTTCCACAGATACGCAGTATTTT.

To note about this clonotype: The junction departs from the called germline gene at one end, perhaps through a read error. This chain links TRBV12-3 or TRBV12-4 with TRBJ2-2, with D possibly TRBD2 on 6 matching bases. CDR3 length: 17 amino acids. DNA of the CDR3: TGTGCCAGCACCTGGGAGGATGGGGACCCAGACACCGGGGAGCTGCTTTTT. This gives the protein CASTWEDGDPDTGELLF.

This clonotype was counted at least ten times. The missing conserved phenylalanine or tryptophan at the end of this CDR3 makes a read error likely. The limits of the CDR3 on the DNA are not certain, so only TCRdb's listed CDR3 is given. The V and J genes are TRBV25-1 and TRBJ1-4; whether TRBD1, the table's D call, matches the DNA was not checked. From germline, CDR1 is MGHDK and CDR2 SYGVNS. Including both end residues, the CDR3 is 10 amino acids long. This CDR3 is CASSERDRTV.

Many counts were recorded for this clonotype. The V gene is TRBV20-1, the J gene TRBJ2-5; weak D call: TRBD2 (5 bases). With 0 bases removed from V and 4 bases from J, the gap between germline ends came to 15 bases. CDR3 size: 15 residues. CDR1 and CDR2 from the germline V gene are DFQATT and SNEGSKA (reference sequence). The CDR3 nucleotides are TGCAGTGCTAGAGATCTGGAGAGGGCCGTAGAGACCCAGTACTTC. Translated: CSARDLERAVETQYF.

This clonotype was observed a few times. This chain uses TRBV6-5 with TRBJ1-2; D is possibly TRBD1 (6 bases). CDR1 is MNHEY and CDR2 is SVGAGI in the germline V gene. This CDR3 has 13 residues. V gave up 7 bases and J gave up 0 bases, with 9 bases separating them. The CDR3 reads CASMQGTNYGYTF. CDR3 bases: TGTGCCAGCATGCAGGGGACTAACTATGGCTACACCTTC.

This clonotype was counted a few times. The chain has TRBV27 and TRBJ2-7; the D gene is possibly TRBD2 (5 bases). The V gene lost 0 bases and the J gene lost 2 bases, with 17 bases spanning the gap. From germline, CDR1 is MNHEY and CDR2 SMNVEV (reference sequence). There are 17 residues in the CDR3. The CDR3: CASSLSPPRGTAYEQYF. In DNA, the CDR3 is TGTGCCAGCAGTTTATCACCCCCCCGGGGAACGGCCTACGAGCAGTACTTC.

This chain links TRBV9 with TRBJ2-2; D not resolved. This CDR3 is built from 14 residues. Trimming took 3 bases from V and 7 from J, leaving 13 bases between them. From germline, CDR1 is SGDLS and CDR2 YYNGEE. The DNA for the CDR3 is TGTGCCAGCAGCGCCCCGTTGGCCAGCGGGGAGCTGTTTTTT. It specifies CASSAPLASGELFF.

This clonotype came up many times. This chain links TRBV4-3 with TRBJ2-3, with a possible D match to TRBD2 (5 bases). Trimming left V 1 base short and J 0 bases short, with 11 bases between. This CDR3 spans 16 amino acids. The germline V gene has CDR1 LGHNA and CDR2 YSLEER. The CDR3 DNA reads TGCGCCAGCAGCCAAGTTTTAGCGTATAGCACAGATACGCAGTATTTT. Translating gives CASSQVLAYSTDTQYF.

As for this clonotype: A much larger clone lies one base from this, so it may be a read error. The chain combines TRBV28 with TRBJ2-7; D not certain. CDR3 size: 14 residues. Looked up from germline, CDR1 is MDHEN and CDR2 is SYDVKM. The CDR3 nucleotides read TGTGCCAACAGTCCCCTCCCAACTCCACACGAGCAGTACTTC. Protein sequence: CANSPLPTPHEQYF.

This clonotype was recorded at least ten times. V gene TRBV28 combines with J gene TRBJ2-2; TRBD2 might be the D (6 bases). Germline V gene sequence: CDR1 MDHEN, CDR2 SYDVKM. The CDR3 is made up of 13 amino acids. V was shortened by 11 bases and J by 4 bases, with 14 bases between the two germline ends. The CDR3 coding sequence is TGTGCCGGGGATGGGGGGATCACCGGGGAGCTGTTTTTT. Its translation: CAGDGGITGELFF.

Remarks on this clonotype: A single base separates this from a much larger clone, so it may be a read error. The chain joins TRBV5-6 to TRBJ2-7; TRBD2 agrees at 7 bases. CDR3 size: 14 residues. Germline V gene data show CDR1 as SGHDT and CDR2 as YYEEEE. CDR3 DNA: TGTGCCAGCGGCTTGAGGGCACTAGCGTACGAGCAGTACTTC. Protein: CASGLRALAYEQYF.

On this clonotype: This sequence may be a read error, since a much larger clone differs from it by one base. The V gene is TRBV30, the J gene TRBJ2-7; possible D gene TRBD1, 5 bases. The V end lost 1 base, the J end lost 2 bases, and 18 bases lay between the germline ends. The CDR3 covers 16 residues. From germline, CDR1 is GTSNPN and CDR2 SVGIG (reference sequence). The CDR3 bases are TGTGCCTGGAGTGAAATCCCCGACAGCGCGCCCTACGAGCAGTACTTC. Translating gives CAWSEIPDSAPYEQYF.

The chain links TRBV30 to TRBJ1-1, with D perhaps TRBD1 (6 bases). V shed 0 bases and J shed 6 bases, with 11 bases lying between them. Looked up from germline, CDR1 is GTSNPN and CDR2 is SVGIG (reference sequence). This CDR3 region has 13 residues. CDR3 residues: CAWSVLGGAEAFF. The CDR3 region has the DNA TGTGCCTGGAGTGTACTAGGGGGGGCTGAAGCTTTCTTT.

This clonotype was found many times. The CDR3 here is CASSSGDSGEKLFF. The CDR3 DNA sequence: TGTGCCAGCAGCTCAGGGGATTCAGGTGAAAAACTGTTTTTT. The rearrangement uses TRBV9 and TRBJ1-4, with D possibly matching TRBD1 (6 bases). This CDR3 is built from 14 residues. From germline, CDR1 is SGDLS and CDR2 YYNGEE. The ends were cut back, 4 bases at V and 7 bases at J, with 14 bases in the middle.

There are many counts of this clonotype. A junction boundary mismatches the germline segment, possibly from a read error. The chain carries TRBV4-1 and TRBJ2-7; TRBD1 matches at 8 bases. Germline lookup yields CDR1 MGHRA and CDR2 YSYEKL. The CDR3 covers 14 residues. CDR3 residues: CASSQEIGETGEDF. In DNA form, the CDR3 reads TGCGCCAGCAGCCAAGAGATCGGCGAGACAGGGGAAGACTTC.

This clonotype was detected only a few times. The chain employs TRBV9 and TRBJ2-1, with D unresolved. V was trimmed by 3 bases and J by 5 bases, leaving 6 bases between them. This CDR3 is 12 amino acids long. CDR1 and CDR2 (germline): SGDLS, YYNGEE. The CDR3 DNA sequence: TGTGCCAGCAGCGCCTCTGACAATGAGCAGTTCTTC. Residues: CASSASDNEQFF. Full variable domain (rest looked up from reference TRBV9 and TRBJ2-1): DSGVTQTPKHLITATGQRVTLRCSPRSGDLSVYWYQQSLDQGLQFLIQYYNGEERAKGNILERFSAQQFPDLHSELNLSSLELGDSALYFCASSASDNEQFFGPGTRLTVL.

Many counts were recorded for this clonotype. The chain carries TRBV27 and TRBJ2-3, with 9 bases matching TRBD1. The V gene end was trimmed by 4 bases and the J gene end by 5 bases; junction bases not matched to a gene: 10. Per the germline V gene, CDR1 is MNHEY and CDR2 is SMNVEV (reference sequence). The CDR3 runs 16 residues. The CDR3 nucleotides are TGTGCCAGCAGTTCATCCGGGACAGGGCCCCTAGATACGCAGTATTTT. Encoded protein: CASSSSGTGPLDTQYF.

On this clonotype itself: Given a much more abundant clone one base away, this may be a read error. This sequence joins TRBV3-1 and TRBJ2-5; tentative D call: TRBD2 (7 bases). This CDR3 contains 17 residues. Germline V CDR1 and CDR2: LGHDT, YNNKEL (reference sequence). The CDR3 nucleotides are TGTACCAGCAGCCAAGTTGCGGGGGCCCTGTACCAAGAGACCCAGTACTTC. Protein: CTSSQVAGALYQETQYF.

As DNA, the CDR3 is TGTGCCAGCAGCCCCCTCCCCACGGGGACCCAGTACTTC. As protein: CASSPLPTGTQYF. V usage is TRBV11-2 and J usage is TRBJ2-5; D gene ambiguous. Germline values: CDR1 SGHAT, CDR2 FQNNGV. This CDR3 comprises 13 residues. V lost 5 bases and J lost 7, with 14 bases in between.

This clonotype was found many times. The chain uses TRBV4-3 and TRBJ2-3; the match to TRBD2 covers 8 bases. CDR1 and CDR2 from the germline V gene are LGHNA and YSLEER. CDR3 length: 17 residues. J lost 2 bases, V lost 0 bases, and 7 bases had no gene match. DNA of the CDR3: TGCGCCAGCAGCCAAGATTGGGCTAGCGGGTACACAGATACGCAGTATTTT. Amino acid sequence: CASSQDWASGYTDTQYF.

This clonotype was observed at least ten times. Here the CDR3 DNA reads TGTGCCAGCAGCCCCCTCCCGGGGCTAGATACGCAGTATTTT. This encodes CASSPLPGLDTQYF. The genes are TRBV27 and TRBJ2-3, with D perhaps assigned TRBD1 or TRBD2 (5 bases each). Germline V gives CDR1 MNHEY, CDR2 SMNVEV (reference sequence). V gave up 6 bases and J gave up 5 bases, with 15 bases separating them. The CDR3 covers 14 residues.

The chain joins TRBV27 to TRBJ2-1; D not resolved. Germline V gene sequence: CDR1 MNHEY, CDR2 SMNVEV (reference sequence). Trimming shortened V by 8 bases and J by 10 bases, and 24 bases separated the two germline ends. The CDR3 extends over 15 amino acids. CDR3 protein: CASRLRVFAPYEQFF. The CDR3 DNA follows: TGTGCCAGCCGCCTAAGAGTATTTGCACCCTACGAGCAGTTCTTC.

This chain joins TRBV27 and TRBJ2-3, with 7 bases aligning to TRBD2. The CDR3 runs to 15 residues. J was trimmed by 3 bases and V by 3 bases; bases with no gene match: 6. Germline values: CDR1 MNHEY, CDR2 SMNVEV (reference sequence). CDR3 DNA: TGTGCCAGCAGTTTCCAAAGACTAGCAACAGATACGCAGTATTTT. Encoded protein: CASSFQRLATDTQYF.